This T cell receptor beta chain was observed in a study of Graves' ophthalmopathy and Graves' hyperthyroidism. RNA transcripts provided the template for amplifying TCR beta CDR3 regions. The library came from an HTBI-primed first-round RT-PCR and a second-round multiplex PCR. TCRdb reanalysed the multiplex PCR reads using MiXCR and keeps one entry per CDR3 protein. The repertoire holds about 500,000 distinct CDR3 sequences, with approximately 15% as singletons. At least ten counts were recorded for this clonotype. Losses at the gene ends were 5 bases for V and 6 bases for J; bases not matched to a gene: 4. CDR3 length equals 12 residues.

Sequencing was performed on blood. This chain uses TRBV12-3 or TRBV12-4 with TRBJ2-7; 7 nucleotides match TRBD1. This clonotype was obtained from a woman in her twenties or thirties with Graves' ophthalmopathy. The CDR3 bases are TGTGCCAGCAGTCCGCAGGGGGTCGAGCAGTACTTC. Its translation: CASSPQGVEQYF.